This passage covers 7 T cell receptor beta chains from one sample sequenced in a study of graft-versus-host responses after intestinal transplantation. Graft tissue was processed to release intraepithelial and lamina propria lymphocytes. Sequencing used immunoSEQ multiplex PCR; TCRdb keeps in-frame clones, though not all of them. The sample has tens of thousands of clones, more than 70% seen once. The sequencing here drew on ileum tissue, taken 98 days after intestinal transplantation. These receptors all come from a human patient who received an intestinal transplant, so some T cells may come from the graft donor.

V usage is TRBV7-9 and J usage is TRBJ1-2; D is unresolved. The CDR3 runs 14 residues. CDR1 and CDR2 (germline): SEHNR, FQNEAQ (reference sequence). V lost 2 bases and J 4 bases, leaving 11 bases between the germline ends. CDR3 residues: CASSLLEDSYGYTF. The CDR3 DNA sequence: TGTGCCAGCAGCTTATTAGAAGATAGCTATGGCTACACCTTC.

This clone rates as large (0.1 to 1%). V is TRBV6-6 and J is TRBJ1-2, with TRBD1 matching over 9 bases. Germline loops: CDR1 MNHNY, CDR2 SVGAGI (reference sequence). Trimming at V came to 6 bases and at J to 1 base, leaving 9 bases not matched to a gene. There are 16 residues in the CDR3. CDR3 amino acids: CASSAPPGQGNYGYTF. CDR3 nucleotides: TGTGCCAGCAGCGCCCCTCCGGGACAGGGTAACTATGGCTACACCTTC.

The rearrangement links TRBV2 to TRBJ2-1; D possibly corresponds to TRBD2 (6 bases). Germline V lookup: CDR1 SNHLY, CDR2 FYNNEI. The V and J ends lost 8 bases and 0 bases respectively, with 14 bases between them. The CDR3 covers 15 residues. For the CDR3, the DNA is TGTGCCAGCGGCTCCGGCGGGACCTCCTACAATGAGCAGTTCTTC. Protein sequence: CASGSGGTSYNEQFF. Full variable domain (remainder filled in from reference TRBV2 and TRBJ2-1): EPEVTQTPSHQVTQMGQEVILRCVPISNHLYFYWYRQILGQKVEFLVSFYNNEISEKSEIFDDQFSVERPDGSNFTLKIRSTKLEDSAMYFCASGSGGTSYNEQFFGPGTRLTVL.

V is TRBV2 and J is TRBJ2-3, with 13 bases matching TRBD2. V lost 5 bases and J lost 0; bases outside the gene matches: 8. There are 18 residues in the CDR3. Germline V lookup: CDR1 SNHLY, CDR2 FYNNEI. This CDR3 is CASSLTSGGVGSTDTQYF. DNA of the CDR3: TGTGCCAGCAGTCTTACTAGCGGGGGGGTCGGGAGCACAGATACGCAGTATTTT.

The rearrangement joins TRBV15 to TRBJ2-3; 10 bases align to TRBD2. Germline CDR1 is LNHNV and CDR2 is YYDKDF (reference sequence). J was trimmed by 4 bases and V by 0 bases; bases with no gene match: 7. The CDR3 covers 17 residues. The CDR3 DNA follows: TGTGCCACCAGCAGAGAGAGCGGGGGGGCGAAGGCAGATACGCAGTATTTT. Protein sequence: CATSRESGGAKADTQYF.

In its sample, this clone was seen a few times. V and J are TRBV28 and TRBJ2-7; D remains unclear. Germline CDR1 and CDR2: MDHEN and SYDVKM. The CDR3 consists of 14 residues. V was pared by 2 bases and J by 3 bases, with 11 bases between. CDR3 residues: CASSLSRVLYEQYF. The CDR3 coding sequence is TGTGCCAGCAGTTTAAGCCGGGTACTCTACGAGCAGTACTTC.

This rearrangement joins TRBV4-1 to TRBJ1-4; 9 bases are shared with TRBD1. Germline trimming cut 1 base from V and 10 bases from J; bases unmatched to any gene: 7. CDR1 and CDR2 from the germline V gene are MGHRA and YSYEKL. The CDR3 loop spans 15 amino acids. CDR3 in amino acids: CASSQGTGDWGKLFF. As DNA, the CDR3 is TGCGCCAGCAGCCAAGGGACAGGGGATTGGGGAAAACTGTTTTTT.